This entry describes one T cell receptor (beta chain). Antigen specificity is unknown. The data were obtained in a study of shared clonotypes between healthy human individuals. The CDR3 runs 15 residues. Trimming removed 5 bases at V and 0 bases at J, with 12 bases between. CDR1 and CDR2 from the germline V gene are SNHLY and FYNNEI. Assay used: immunoSEQ multiplex PCR; TCRdb lists only in-frame clones, some missing. The sample yields about 380,000 clones, 90% to 98% seen once. Study-wide results and caveats: The sharing of 5% to 6.5% of naive CD4 clonotypes was seen across a few donors.

This sequence originates from a young man in good health. Sequencing input: memory CD8+ T cells sorted from blood. Subset: CD45RO+ cells pooled with CCR7-negative TemRA cells. The V gene is TRBV2, the J gene TRBJ2-3; no clear D gene. CDR3 residues: CASSMTLESTDTQYF. CDR3 DNA sequence: TGTGCCAGCAGTATGACTTTGGAGAGCACAGATACGCAGTATTTT.